This paragraph covers one TCR beta chain sequence. Germline V gives CDR1 SGHNT, CDR2 YYREEE (reference sequence). This CDR3 is 14 amino acids long. Trimming cost V 3 bases and J 6 bases, with 14 bases left between them. This entry is derived from a study of blood T cell repertoires in COVID-19. Study-wide context: The origin of the acute and convalescent COVID-19 samples was the United States, Italy and Spain. T cells, B-cell-depleted T cells, or PBMCs provided the cDNA or gDNA that served as material.

Original processing methods: Amplification of reference gene primers was used by the study to estimate nucleated cell counts. TCRdb keeps only in-frame clones here, not all; method: immunoSEQ multiplex PCR. The V and J calls and the clone size are those of that table, but D and trimming were determined from the DNA. This sample has about 270,000 clones, with 65% to 85% found just once. The sequence was collected from an elderly man with acute or convalescent COVID-19. The sequenced material came from peripheral blood. The chain combines TRBV5-4 with TRBJ2-3; possibly TRBD2 for D (6 bases). This chain's CDR3 is CASSWDLWDDTQYF. The DNA of the CDR3 is TGTGCCAGCAGCTGGGACTTGTGGGATGATACGCAGTATTTT.